The present T cell receptor (beta chain) was sequenced within a study of T cell responses to AZD1222 COVID-19 vaccine. General study points: Spike-specific TCR depth and breadth grew after two AZD1222 doses. Unmutated variant regions are reportedly the target of nearly half of TCRs that are spike-specific. Possibly, clonal diversity was underestimated; donors were largely white British and included more females. With dominance at 160-218 and 743-854, vaccine-associated CD4 TCRs spanned spike.

The method was immunoSEQ multiplex PCR; TCRdb's version includes in-frame clones alone and lacks a portion of them. The data show approximately 180,000 clones, approximately 94% seen once. The germline V gene has CDR1 SGDLS and CDR2 YYNGEE. This CDR3 spans 14 amino acids. The V and J ends lost 4 bases and 7 bases respectively, with 17 bases between them. Turning to this clone: Its antigen is currently unknown.

This sequence originates from an adult in good health. This chain joins TRBV9 and TRBJ1-1; D is perhaps TRBD1 (5 bases). Sequencing used peripheral blood, obtained on day 0 of AZD1222 vaccination. CDR3 protein: CASSSSRGGNEAFF. In DNA, the CDR3 is TGTGCCAGCAGCTCCTCGCGGGGGGGGAATGAAGCTTTCTTT.